A single sample is the source of the 14 T cell receptor beta chains below, sequenced in a study of spatial heterogeneity in lung cancer. MiXCR, run by TCRdb on the 5' RACE reads, gives a single entry per CDR3 protein. The sample lists 35,000 to 45,000 distinct CDR3 sequences, less than 9% seen once, with around 29% in the top ten. Time point indicated: sample taken at primary tumor resection. Sequenced material: PBMCs, taken at surgery. The receptors were sampled from a female donor with early-stage non-small cell lung cancer.

This clonotype has a handful of counts. The J gene is TRBJ1-2, the V gene TRBV6-5, with 8 bases matching TRBD1. The V segment lost 5 bases and the J segment 4 bases; nucleotides outside the gene matches: 9. Germline loops: CDR1 MNHEY, CDR2 SVGAGI. The CDR3 covers 15 residues. This chain's CDR3 is CASSPFPGGGYGYTF. CDR3 DNA: TGTGCCAGCAGTCCATTCCCAGGGGGCGGCTATGGCTACACCTTC.

This chain connects TRBV5-4 to TRBJ2-2; TRBD2 is a possible D gene (6 bases). Trimming cost V 5 bases and J 7 bases, with 12 bases left between them. CDR3 size: 13 residues. Germline CDR1 SGHNT, CDR2 YYREEE (reference sequence). This chain's CDR3 is CASRSEGGGELFF. Here the CDR3 DNA reads TGTGCCAGCAGGAGTGAGGGAGGCGGGGAGCTGTTTTTT.

This clonotype was seen a handful of times. The chain carries TRBV7-2 and TRBJ1-5; 7 nucleotides align to TRBD1. The trim removed 3 bases at V and 7 bases at J, leaving 9 bases unmatched. The CDR3 length is 15 residues. Germline V gene data show CDR1 as SGHTA and CDR2 as FQGNSA. Here the CDR3 DNA reads TGTGCCAGCAGCTTGATCGCAGGGGGGCACCAGCCCCAGCATTTT. Its translation is CASSLIAGGHQPQHF.

The V call is TRBV6-5, the J call TRBJ2-7; 7 bases match TRBD1. Germline V CDR1 and CDR2: MNHEY, SVGAGI. The CDR3 is 14 residues long. The junction had 13 bases not matched to a gene; V was cut back by 7 bases and J by 7 bases. The CDR3 coding sequence is TGTGCCAGCAAGAGGGACAGACAACGTGGGGAGCAGTACTTC. Residues: CASKRDRQRGEQYF.

This clonotype appeared many times. The genes are TRBV3-1 and TRBJ1-5; D gene unclear. Trimming shortened V by 6 bases and J by 4 bases, and 10 bases separated the two germline ends. Per the germline V gene, CDR1 is LGHDT and CDR2 is YNNKEL (reference sequence). This CDR3 spans 13 amino acids. CDR3 coding DNA: TGTGCCAGCAGTCCCGATCCTAATCAGCCCCAGCATTTT. Translation: CASSPDPNQPQHF.

The sample holds many counts of this clonotype. This sequence joins TRBV28 and TRBJ2-5; possible D gene TRBD1, 5 bases. V shed 10 bases and J shed 5 bases, with 14 bases lying between them. CDR1 MDHEN and CDR2 SYDVKM come from the germline V gene. The length of the CDR3 is 12 residues. The CDR3 nucleotides read TGTGCCACCAAGGGGTCCTTGGAGACCCAGTACTTC. Protein: CATKGSLETQYF.

This clonotype was observed at least ten times. The chain joins TRBV28 to TRBJ2-5; 12 bases map to TRBD1. V gave up 5 bases and J gave up 5 bases; unmatched junction bases: 9. Per germline, CDR1 MDHEN and CDR2 SYDVKM. This CDR3 has 16 amino acids. CDR3 residues: CASSTLGTGGIETQYF. For the CDR3, the DNA is TGTGCCAGCAGTACACTCGGGACAGGGGGCATCGAGACCCAGTACTTC.

This clonotype was seen ten or more times. The rearrangement links TRBV3-1 to TRBJ2-2; TRBD1 is a possible D gene (6 bases). Between the trimmed V and J ends, which lost 3 bases and 3 bases, there was a span of 14 bases. The CDR3 is 16 amino acids. Germline V gives CDR1 LGHDT, CDR2 YNNKEL (reference sequence). The CDR3 loop reads CASSQSRGIDTGELFF. CDR3 sequence (DNA): TGTGCCAGCAGCCAGTCTAGGGGGATCGACACCGGGGAGCTGTTTTTT. The variable domain in full, completed from reference TRBV3-1 and TRBJ2-2, reads DTAVSQTPKYLVTQMGNDKSIKCEQNLGHDTMYWYKQDSKKFLKIMFSYNNKELIINETVPNRFSPKSPDKAHLNLHINSLELGDSAVYFCASSQSRGIDTGELFFGEGSRLTVL.

This clonotype was seen only a few times. The V and J genes are TRBV27 and TRBJ1-5; 8 nucleotides line up with TRBD1. The germline CDR1 and CDR2 sequences are MNHEY and SMNVEV (reference sequence). V lost 4 bases to trimming and J lost 4 bases; unmatched junction nucleotides: 9. This CDR3 is 16 amino acids long. CDR3 in amino acids: CASSSGQGGTNQPQHF. The CDR3 bases are TGTGCCAGCAGTTCTGGACAGGGTGGAACAAATCAGCCCCAGCATTTT.

This clonotype was seen ten or more times. The chain carries TRBV2 and TRBJ2-5; possible D gene TRBD2, 6 bases. CDR1 SNHLY and CDR2 FYNNEI come from the germline V gene. Deletions cut 7 bases from V and 1 base from J, with 22 bases between. The CDR3 spans 17 residues. CDR3 coding DNA: TGTGCCAGCACCCTCTCTCGGGACTCCGCAGTCCAAGAGACCCAGTACTTC. It encodes CASTLSRDSAVQETQYF. The variable domain in full, completed from reference TRBV2 and TRBJ2-5, reads EPEVTQTPSHQVTQMGQEVILRCVPISNHLYFYWYRQILGQKVEFLVSFYNNEISEKSEIFDDQFSVERPDGSNFTLKIRSTKLEDSAMYFCASTLSRDSAVQETQYFGPGTRLLVL.

V and J are TRBV5-5 and TRBJ2-3; 8 bases match TRBD1. This CDR3 contains 16 residues. The trim removed 1 base at V and 5 bases at J, leaving 9 bases unmatched. CDR1 and CDR2 (germline): SGHKS, YYEKEE (reference sequence). In DNA, the CDR3 is TGTGCCAGCAGCTTGAGGCCAGGGGGCGTTGGAGATACGCAGTATTTT. Its translation: CASSLRPGGVGDTQYF. The full variable domain, its missing parts supplied by reference TRBV5-5 and TRBJ2-3, is DAGVTQSPTHLIKTRGQQVTLRCSPISGHKSVSWYQQVLGQGPQFIFQYYEKEERGRGNFPDRFSARQFPNYSSELNVNALLLGDSALYLCASSLRPGGVGDTQYFGPGTRLTVL.

This clonotype came up a few times. This chain uses TRBV5-1 with TRBJ2-3; TRBD1 aligns across 10 bases. CDR3 length equals 18 residues. Looked up from germline, CDR1 is SGHRS and CDR2 is YFSETQ. Trimming took 0 bases from V and 0 from J; bases not matched to a gene: 7. CDR3 loop: CASSLGQGAYPSTDTQYF. The CDR3 DNA reads as TGCGCCAGCAGCTTGGGACAGGGGGCGTACCCTAGCACAGATACGCAGTATTTT. The variable domain in full, completed from reference TRBV5-1 and TRBJ2-3, reads KAGVTQTPRYLIKTRGQQVTLSCSPISGHRSVSWYQQTPGQGLQFLFEYFSETQRNKGNFPGRFSGRQFSNSRSEMNVSTLELGDSALYLCASSLGQGAYPSTDTQYFGPGTRLTVL.

The gene calls are TRBV10-3 and TRBJ2-4; 8 bases match TRBD1. The germline gives CDR1 ENHRY, CDR2 SYGVKD. The CDR3 length is 15 residues. Losses at the gene ends were 0 bases for V and 9 bases for J; bases not matched to a gene: 7. CDR3 DNA sequence: TGTGCCATCAGTGAGTCAGTTGGGACAGGAGGCATTCAGTACTTC. Amino acid sequence: CAISESVGTGGIQYF.

This sequence joins TRBV20-1 and TRBJ2-5, with TRBD2 matching 7 bases. The CDR3 has 16 residues. CDR1 is DFQATT, CDR2 SNEGSKA, per germline (reference sequence). V dropped 6 bases and J dropped 3; count of bases not matched to a gene: 16. The CDR3 spells CSAPNRGSGLKETQYF. The CDR3 nucleotides read TGCAGTGCCCCTAATCGGGGTAGCGGGCTGAAAGAGACCCAGTACTTC.